This record looks at one T cell receptor beta chain sequence and its context. The antigen remains unidentified. The V segment lost 4 bases and the J segment 2 bases; nucleotides outside the gene matches: 1. The CDR3 covers 13 residues. Germline-derived CDR1 and CDR2 are SQVTM and ANQGSEA. This PCR relied on a set of 60 Vbeta primers and 13 Jbeta primers. Clones were sequenced by immunoSEQ multiplex PCR, and TCRdb holds only the in-frame ones, with some missing. The sample has 95,000 to 150,000 clones, 15% seen once. This entry belongs to a study of cytomegalovirus exposure and HLA in healthy donors. Findings of the study overall: Owing to their indistinguishability, certain V segments, notably TRBV6-2 and TRBV6-3, were excluded.

The rearrangement joins TRBV29-1 to TRBJ2-1; 8 bases are shared with TRBD2. Sample: PBMCs. The sequence derives from a young woman in good health and CMV-seronegative. Here the CDR3 reads CSVGLATYNEQFF. Here the CDR3 DNA reads TGCAGCGTTGGACTAGCGACCTACAATGAGCAGTTCTTC.